The 20 T cell receptor beta chains given below trace back to one sample, sequenced in a study of patients and donors after allogeneic stem cell transplantation. TCRdb used MiXCR to reprocess the RT-PCR reads, holding one entry per CDR3 protein. The data show about 8,800 distinct CDR3 sequences, with 3% to 4.5% seen just once and 20% held by the top ten. Sequencing was carried out using blood, either unsorted or a sorted T cell fraction (not recorded which). These TCRs come from a human donor who was either an allogeneic HSCT recipient or a stem cell or donor lymphocyte infusion donor (not recorded which). It is not recorded whose cells these are; they may come from a transplant donor.

By share of the sample, this clonotype is medium-sized. The J gene is TRBJ1-2, the V gene TRBV12-3 or TRBV12-4; D is unresolved. This CDR3 is built from 14 residues. The V gene lost 5 bases and the J gene lost 6 bases, with 16 bases spanning the gap. The CDR3 is CASSATFMRDGYTF. CDR3 sequence (DNA): TGTGCCAGCAGTGCGACCTTCATGAGGGATGGCTACACCTTC.

This clonotype occurred many times. The chain uses TRBV24-1 and TRBJ2-7, with 12 bases identical to TRBD1. Germline trimming cut 5 bases from V and 8 bases from J; bases unmatched to any gene: 9. Germline assignment: CDR1 KGHDR and CDR2 SFDVKD. The CDR3 covers 15 residues. Here the CDR3 reads CATSVGTGGFSQQYF. Here the CDR3 DNA reads TGTGCCACCAGTGTTGGGACAGGGGGCTTTAGTCAGCAGTACTTC.

Only a few counts were recorded for this clonotype. The rearrangement links TRBV3-1 to TRBJ2-2; no firm D call. V was pared by 3 bases and J by 3 bases, with 14 bases between. Germline CDR1 LGHDT, CDR2 YNNKEL (reference sequence). The CDR3 sequence is 16 residues long. CDR3 DNA sequence: TGTGCCAGCAGCCAGGCTAGGGTAATCGACACCGGGGAGCTGTTTTTT. Translating it yields CASSQARVIDTGELFF.

This clonotype has ten or more counts. The genes are TRBV5-4 and TRBJ2-5; D remains ambiguous. This CDR3 region has 11 residues. The V gene's germline CDR1 is SGHNT and CDR2 YYREEE (reference sequence). V lost 2 bases and J 3 bases, leaving 2 bases between the germline ends. CDR3 sequence reads: CASSFKETQYF. Written as DNA, the CDR3 is TGTGCCAGCAGCTTTAAAGAGACCCAGTACTTC.

This clonotype has a count of ten or more. The CDR3 protein is CASSPLSNQPQHF. CDR3 bases: TGTGCCAGCAGCCCTCTTAGCAATCAGCCCCAGCATTTT. This sequence joins TRBV4-2 and TRBJ1-5; D is undetermined. The germline V gene encodes CDR1 LGHNA and CDR2 YNFKEQ. V shed 4 bases and J shed 0 bases, with 4 bases lying between them. The CDR3 consists of 13 residues.

This clonotype showed up many times. This chain connects TRBV2 to TRBJ1-2; D may be TRBD1 (5 bases). The V end lost 6 bases, the J end lost 1 base, and 15 bases lay between the germline ends. Germline values: CDR1 SNHLY, CDR2 FYNNEI. CDR3 length equals 15 residues. The CDR3 loop is CASRRDRGGNYGYTF. The CDR3 DNA sequence: TGTGCCAGCAGGAGAGACAGAGGCGGTAACTATGGCTACACCTTC.

In this sample, this clonotype turned up many times. V is TRBV15 and J is TRBJ2-7, with 7 bases identical to TRBD1. The length of the CDR3 is 16 residues. V lost 0 bases and J lost 3; bases outside the gene matches: 8. CDR1 and CDR2 (germline): LNHNV, YYDKDF (reference sequence). CDR3 in amino acids: CATSRDPLGGGYEQYF. CDR3 bases: TGTGCCACCAGCAGAGATCCTCTAGGGGGCGGCTACGAGCAGTACTTC.

This clonotype is medium-sized by share. This sequence joins TRBV6-2 or TRBV6-3 and TRBJ1-5; D may be TRBD1 (6 bases). V lost 6 bases to trimming and J lost 0 bases, with 12 bases between them. The CDR3 consists of 15 residues. Looked up from germline, CDR1 is MNHEY and CDR2 is SVGEGT. The CDR3 DNA reads TGTGCCAGCAGCCCGGGACACTTTAGCAATCAGCCCCAGCATTTT. Protein: CASSPGHFSNQPQHF.

There are many counts of this clonotype. The chain is built from TRBV6-2 or TRBV6-3 and TRBJ2-7; D assignment may be TRBD1 or TRBD2 (5 bases each). Looked up from germline, CDR1 is MNHEY and CDR2 is SVGEGT. V lost 2 bases, J lost 0 bases, and 11 bases lay in between. The CDR3 runs to 15 residues. CDR3 DNA sequence: TGTGCCAGCAGTTACGTCGGGACCGGCTCCTACGAGCAGTACTTC. This sequence encodes CASSYVGTGSYEQYF.

This clonotype is termed medium-sized. The chain links TRBV5-4 to TRBJ1-2; D not resolved. The germline gives CDR1 SGHNT, CDR2 YYREEE (reference sequence). Trimming cost V 4 bases and J 0 bases, with 13 bases left between them. This CDR3 has 15 amino acids. Here the CDR3 reads CASSPPVGSNYGYTF. The CDR3 nucleotides are TGTGCCAGCAGCCCCCCCGTGGGGTCTAACTATGGCTACACCTTC.

This clonotype came up many times. The chain uses TRBV7-9 and TRBJ1-1, with TRBD1 identical over 7 bases. In germline, CDR1 is SEHNR, CDR2 FQNEAQ (reference sequence). The CDR3 runs to 14 residues. With V trimmed by 10 bases and J by 1 base, 9 bases remained unmatched. The CDR3 DNA is TGTGCCACCAAACGGGGACAGAGGAACACTGAAGCTTTCTTT. Translation gives CATKRGQRNTEAFF.

This clonotype was seen ten or more times. This chain links TRBV24-1 with TRBJ2-2; 11 positions agree with TRBD1. This CDR3 has 19 residues. The V gene's germline CDR1 is KGHDR and CDR2 SFDVKD. V shed 4 bases, J shed 5 bases, and the junction held 14 bases outside the gene matches. CDR3 nucleotides: TGTGCCACCAGTGAGGCTTCTGGGACAGGGGGATTGAGGACCGGGGAGCTGTTTTTT. Translation gives CATSEASGTGGLRTGELFF.

This clonotype has at least ten counts. V is TRBV5-1 and J is TRBJ1-2; D not certain. Trimming removed 4 bases from V and 2 bases from J, with 9 bases in between. This CDR3 is 13 amino acids long. Germline CDR1 reads SGHRS; CDR2 reads YFSETQ. DNA of the CDR3: TGCGCCAGCAGCCTCGACACAAACTATGGCTACACCTTC. Translating gives CASSLDTNYGYTF.

This clonotype came up many times. The V gene is TRBV29-1, the J gene TRBJ2-3; no reliable D call. This CDR3 contains 12 residues. V lost 7 bases and J lost 2, with 10 bases in between. Germline V gene lookup returns CDR1 SQVTM and CDR2 ANQGSEA. The CDR3 is CSGHENTDTQYF. CDR3 nucleotide sequence: TGCAGCGGGCACGAGAACACAGATACGCAGTATTTT.

This clonotype has at least ten counts. The chain couples TRBV18 to TRBJ1-1; no clear D gene. CDR1 is KGHSH and CDR2 is LQKENI in the germline V gene. V dropped 4 bases and J dropped 0 bases, with 15 bases sitting between them. CDR3 length: 16 amino acids. CDR3 nucleotide sequence: TGTGCCAGCTCACTCGGGCAGGCGGGTATGAACACTGAAGCTTTCTTT. Protein: CASSLGQAGMNTEAFF.

In this sample, this clonotype turned up many times. The chain joins TRBV9 to TRBJ2-1, with a tentative D call TRBD2 (5 bases). Trimming pared 0 bases from V and 7 bases from J, leaving 14 bases between. CDR1 and CDR2 (germline): SGDLS, YYNGEE. The length of the CDR3 is 15 residues. This CDR3 reads CASSVAAGPVNEQFF. CDR3 DNA: TGTGCCAGCAGCGTAGCGGCGGGCCCCGTAAATGAGCAGTTCTTC.

At least ten counts were recorded for this clonotype. The limits of the CDR3 on the DNA are not certain, so only TCRdb's listed CDR3 is given. This CDR3 is CASSKAVGTERVMKNCFF. V gene TRBV21-1 combines with J gene TRBJ1-4; the table's TRBD1 call for D was not verified on the DNA. TRBV21-1 is a pseudogene segment. The CDR3 has 18 amino acids, counting both end residues.

This clonotype was seen repeatedly, ten times or more. The V gene is TRBV11-2, the J gene TRBJ1-4; D not certain. The CDR3 loop spans 12 amino acids. Trimming shortened V by 5 bases and J by 10 bases, and 11 bases separated the two germline ends. CDR1 SGHAT and CDR2 FQNNGV come from the germline V gene. Here the CDR3 reads CASSPHVGKLFF. The CDR3 bases are TGTGCCAGCAGCCCCCACGTTGGAAAACTGTTTTTT.

This clonotype is categorized as medium-sized. This chain connects TRBV2 to TRBJ1-1, with D perhaps TRBD1 (5 bases). CDR3 length: 15 amino acids. The V end was cut by 4 bases, the J end by 1 base, with 13 bases between. Germline V gives CDR1 SNHLY, CDR2 FYNNEI. The chain's CDR3 is CASSVEGQGNTEAFF. CDR3 DNA sequence: TGTGCCAGCAGTGTGGAAGGTCAGGGGAACACTGAAGCTTTCTTT.

This clonotype was seen repeatedly, ten times or more. J is TRBJ1-4 and V is TRBV7-9; D remains ambiguous. CDR3 length: 13 residues. Germline V gene sequence: CDR1 SEHNR, CDR2 FQNEAQ (reference sequence). Trimming cost V 5 bases and J 10 bases, with 14 bases left between them. For the CDR3, the DNA is TGTGCCAGCAGCAATCAAGAGCCTGGAAAACTGTTTTTT. This sequence encodes CASSNQEPGKLFF.